This TCR beta chain was identified during a study of identical twins. Study-wide results and caveats: The analysis was cross-sectional rather than longitudinal within donors.

The donor group consisted entirely of healthy Caucasians. The CDR3 covers 15 residues. V lost 8 bases and J lost 7, with 20 bases in between. TCRdb independently ran MiXCR on the 5' RACE reads; one entry per CDR3 protein. The sample includes hundreds of thousands of distinct CDR3 sequences, 20% to 25% seen only once; the top ten take approximately 0.52%. This clonotype was recorded a few times. Its antigen is not identified. Separately, the same data were catalogued under a study of yellow fever vaccine responses in identical twins. That work states: Twins' vaccine T cell response reportedly seemed partly convergent, partly personalized.

This receptor was identified in a woman aged 18 to 35 in good health. This chain connects TRBV12-3 or TRBV12-4 to TRBJ1-4; no firm D call. The sequencing sample was made of CD4+ T cells sorted from blood. CDR3 amino acids: CASRAGSGLSEKLFF. Here the CDR3 DNA reads TGTGCCAGCCGGGCGGGGTCGGGTTTGTCTGAAAAACTGTTTTTT.